This T cell receptor (beta chain) was found in a study of blood T cell repertoires in COVID-19. Clones were sequenced by immunoSEQ multiplex PCR, and TCRdb holds only the in-frame ones, with some missing. The table has 150,000 to 200,000 clones, nearly 90% seen once. The sequenced material came from peripheral blood. The sequence was obtained from a man aged 55 to 70 with active or convalescent COVID-19.

CDR3 protein: CASSPGTSIQGETQYF. In nucleotides, the CDR3 is TGCGCCAGCAGCCCGGGGACCTCGATACAGGGGGAGACCCAGTACTTC. The J gene is TRBJ2-5, the V gene TRBV5-1; 7 positions agree with TRBD1. Germline V CDR1 and CDR2: SGHRS, YFSETQ. The CDR3 has 16 amino acids. J gave up 5 bases and V 4 bases, and 14 bases lay outside the gene matches.